The 22 T cell receptor beta chains in this list originate from one sample, sequenced in a study of shared clonotypes between healthy human individuals. Libraries were prepared by immunoSEQ multiplex PCR; TCRdb keeps only in-frame clonotypes and omits some of them. The sample shows millions of clones, 90% to 95% of them seen only once. Cells designated naive CD8 were CD45RO-negative and were positively selected for CCR7, with terminally differentiated effector memory CD45RA+ cells excluded. The sample comprised naive CD8+ T cells from PBMCs. These receptors all stem from a man between 18 and 35 years old in good health. Some clones in this sample may be carry-over from other donors' samples.

This sequence joins TRBV6-5 and TRBJ1-5; perhaps TRBD1 as D (5 bases). Germline V gives CDR1 MNHEY, CDR2 SVGAGI. This CDR3 contains 15 residues. V shed 0 bases and J shed 7 bases, with 13 bases lying between them. The CDR3, as DNA: TGTGCCAGCAGTTACTCGAATGCAAGGGACCAGCCCCAGCATTTT. Its translation: CASSYSNARDQPQHF.

In DNA, the CDR3 is TGTGCCAGCAGGAGAGGCCGGGACAGCCCCTACGAGCAGTACTTC. Amino acids: CASRRGRDSPYEQYF. The V gene is TRBV6-5, the J gene TRBJ2-7, with 7 bases matching TRBD1. This CDR3 comprises 15 residues. With 6 bases clipped from V and 2 bases from J, the junction kept 10 bases outside the gene matches. Germline CDR1 is MNHEY and CDR2 is SVGAGI.

The chain joins TRBV7-6 to TRBJ1-1; D is unclear. V was trimmed by 1 base and J by 1 base, leaving 4 bases between them. The CDR3 extends over 13 amino acids. In germline, CDR1 is SGHVS, CDR2 FNYEAQ. The CDR3 DNA reads as TGTGCCAGCAGCTTAGATCCGAACACTGAAGCTTTCTTT. It yields the protein CASSLDPNTEAFF.

CDR3 region: CASRFRSYEQYF. CDR3 nucleotides: TGTGCCAGCAGGTTTCGGTCCTACGAGCAGTACTTC. The chain uses TRBV7-9 and TRBJ2-7; D uncertain. Germline CDR1 reads SEHNR; CDR2 reads FQNEAQ (reference sequence). V lost 6 bases and J lost 1, with 7 bases in between. The CDR3 totals 12 residues.

This sequence joins TRBV13 and TRBJ1-2; 9 bases match TRBD1. The trim removed 3 bases at V and 6 bases at J, leaving 5 bases unmatched. The CDR3 totals 14 residues. Germline V gene data show CDR1 as PRHDT and CDR2 as FYEKMQ (reference sequence). The CDR3 protein is CASSFSGTGHGYTF. In DNA, the CDR3 is TGTGCCAGCAGCTTTTCCGGGACAGGGCATGGCTACACCTTC.

The chain couples TRBV5-3 to TRBJ2-3; the match to TRBD2 covers 8 bases. TRBV5-3 is designated an ORF whose function remains uncertain. This CDR3 has 16 residues. V dropped 4 bases and J dropped 3; count of bases not matched to a gene: 10. The CDR3 bases are TGTGCCAGAAGCCAAGTCACAGCGGGAGAGACAGATACGCAGTATTTT. Translating it yields CARSQVTAGETDTQYF.

The chain joins TRBV7-9 to TRBJ2-7; 10 positions agree with TRBD2. Losses at the gene ends were 4 bases for V and 1 base for J; bases not matched to a gene: 4. The germline gives CDR1 SEHNR, CDR2 FQNEAQ (reference sequence). The CDR3 is made up of 15 amino acids. CDR3 in DNA: TGTGCCAGCAGCTCGAAGCGGGAGGGGTCCTACGAGCAGTACTTC. It codes for CASSSKREGSYEQYF.

J is TRBJ2-7 and V is TRBV5-4; D perhaps matches TRBD2 (6 bases). V was pared by 0 bases and J by 4 bases, with 11 bases between. Germline-derived CDR1 and CDR2 are SGHNT and YYREEE (reference sequence). The CDR3 is made up of 14 amino acids. CDR3 sequence reads: CASSLGRGYYEQYF. CDR3 DNA sequence: TGTGCCAGCAGCTTGGGGAGGGGATATTACGAGCAGTACTTC. Based on the CDR3 plus reference TRBV5-4 and TRBJ2-7, the full variable domain is ETGVTQSPTHLIKTRGQQVTLRCSSQSGHNTVSWYQQALGQGPQFIFQYYREEENGRGNFPPRFSGLQFPNYSSELNVNALELDDSALYLCASSLGRGYYEQYFGPGTRLTVT.

This chain joins TRBV19 and TRBJ1-3; D not certain. This CDR3 spans 17 amino acids. The germline CDR1 and CDR2 sequences are LNHDA and SQIVND (reference sequence). V lost 6 bases and J lost 2, with 20 bases in between. The CDR3 coding sequence is TGTGCCAGTAGCGACTGGACCAGGTCCGCGGCTGGAAACACCATATATTTT. Translation: CASSDWTRSAAGNTIYF.

The V call is TRBV10-3, the J call TRBJ1-6; TRBD1 aligns across 7 bases. CDR3 length equals 17 residues. Germline loops: CDR1 ENHRY, CDR2 SYGVKD. V trimming: 0 bases; J trimming: 9 bases; junction bases outside the gene matches: 11. CDR3 nucleotide sequence: TGTGCCATCAGTGAGTCTAAGGGGGCGAACAGGGGTTCACCCCTCCACTTT. It encodes CAISESKGANRGSPLHF.

This clone showed up just once. Other DNA sequences in this sample translate to the same CDR3. CDR3 region: CASSLRGYTEAFF. CDR3 nucleotides: TGTGCCAGCTCTCTAAGGGGGTACACTGAAGCTTTCTTT. This chain connects TRBV27 to TRBJ1-1, with D possibly being TRBD1 (6 bases). This CDR3 region has 13 residues. In germline, CDR1 is MNHEY, CDR2 SMNVEV (reference sequence). V gave up 8 bases and J gave up 3 bases, with 13 bases separating them.

As regards this clone: At the DNA level, this CDR3 is encoded by other sequences in the same sample as well. The chain is built from TRBV5-6 and TRBJ2-7; 7 bases align to TRBD1. The germline CDR1 and CDR2 sequences are SGHDT and YYEEEE. V trimming: 3 bases; J trimming: 3 bases; junction bases outside the gene matches: 6. The CDR3 is 14 residues long. CDR3 bases: TGTGCCAGCAGCTCCCCGGGACAGAACTACGAGCAGTACTTC. Its translation is CASSSPGQNYEQYF.

This clone was recorded only once. The CDR3: CASSLGPGGGLNNEQFF. The CDR3 DNA reads as TGTGCCAGCAGCTTAGGACCAGGCGGGGGCCTTAACAATGAGCAGTTCTTC. V usage is TRBV7-9 and J usage is TRBJ2-1; D is possibly TRBD2 (7 bases). Trimming pared 1 base from V and 5 bases from J, leaving 18 bases between. Germline assignment: CDR1 SEHNR and CDR2 FQNEAQ (reference sequence). The CDR3 is 17 residues long.

This chain links TRBV29-1 with TRBJ2-2; TRBD1 matches at 8 bases. With V trimmed by 6 bases and J by 7 bases, 13 bases remained unmatched. Looked up from germline, CDR1 is SQVTM and CDR2 is ANQGSEA. This CDR3 comprises 15 residues. The CDR3 loop reads CSVLESRGRGGELFF. DNA of the CDR3: TGCAGCGTGCTTGAGTCCAGGGGGCGCGGCGGGGAGCTGTTTTTT.

This clone was seen once. The chain carries TRBV27 and TRBJ2-1; 9 nucleotides agree with TRBD1. From germline, CDR1 is MNHEY and CDR2 SMNVEV (reference sequence). The length of the CDR3 is 14 residues. V lost 3 bases to trimming and J lost 6 bases; unmatched junction nucleotides: 3. The CDR3 spells CASSFGGQGNEQFF. The CDR3 DNA reads as TGTGCCAGCAGTTTTGGGGGACAGGGCAATGAGCAGTTCTTC.

CDR3 residues: CASSLSPVGQATNEKLFF. CDR3 nucleotides: TGTGCCAGCAGCTTGTCCCCCGTTGGACAGGCAACTAATGAAAAACTGTTTTTT. The gene calls are TRBV5-5 and TRBJ1-4, with TRBD1 matching 7 bases. Germline V gene sequence: CDR1 SGHKS, CDR2 YYEKEE (reference sequence). J lost 0 bases, V lost 1 base, and 9 bases had no gene match. The CDR3 covers 18 residues.

The V and J genes are TRBV4-1 and TRBJ2-1; 7 nucleotides match TRBD2. Per germline, CDR1 MGHRA and CDR2 YSYEKL. The CDR3 totals 15 residues. V shed 3 bases and J 4 bases; nucleotides not matched to a gene: 6. CDR3 nucleotides: TGCGCCAGCAGCCAGGGAGGGCCGGGTTACAATGAGCAGTTCTTC. It specifies CASSQGGPGYNEQFF.

J is TRBJ2-7 and V is TRBV7-8; D gene ambiguous. Germline CDR1 reads SGHVS; CDR2 reads FQNEAQ. Trimming removed 5 bases from V and 7 bases from J, with 9 bases in between. CDR3 size: 11 residues. The CDR3 region has the DNA TGTGCCAGCAGCCCTTCTTCGGAGCAGTACTTC. This encodes CASSPSSEQYF.

V usage is TRBV27 and J usage is TRBJ1-1; 9 nucleotides agree with TRBD1. Germline V lookup: CDR1 MNHEY, CDR2 SMNVEV (reference sequence). The trim removed 2 bases at V and 11 bases at J, leaving 9 bases unmatched. This CDR3 contains 14 residues. CDR3 nucleotide sequence: TGTGCCAGCAGTTTAATCACAGGGGGCCCCTCGGCTTTCTTT. As protein: CASSLITGGPSAFF.

The rearrangement joins TRBV19 to TRBJ1-2; a possible D gene is TRBD1 (6 bases). CDR1 is LNHDA, CDR2 SQIVND, per germline (reference sequence). Trimming stripped 7 bases from V and 5 bases from J, with 17 bases between. The CDR3 covers 14 residues. CDR3 nucleotide sequence: TGTGCCAGTACCCCAACGGACAGCACATATGGCTACACCTTC. Translating gives CASTPTDSTYGYTF. The variable domain in full, completed from reference TRBV19 and TRBJ1-2, reads DGGITQSPKYLFRKEGQNVTLSCEQNLNHDAMYWYRQDPGQGLRLIYYSQIVNDFQKGDIAEGYSVSREKKESFPLTVTSAQKNPTAFYLCASTPTDSTYGYTFGSGTRLTVV.

This chain connects TRBV2 to TRBJ2-7; D gene unclear. Germline CDR1 SNHLY, CDR2 FYNNEI. The CDR3 runs to 13 residues. V was cut by 6 bases and J by 0 bases, with 9 bases left in between. The CDR3 nucleotides read TGTGCCAGCAGCGGCAAAGACTCCTACGAGCAGTACTTC. It is translated as CASSGKDSYEQYF. The whole variable domain, remainder taken from reference TRBV2 and TRBJ2-7, is EPEVTQTPSHQVTQMGQEVILRCVPISNHLYFYWYRQILGQKVEFLVSFYNNEISEKSEIFDDQFSVERPDGSNFTLKIRSTKLEDSAMYFCASSGKDSYEQYFGPGTRLTVT.

The chain employs TRBV7-3 and TRBJ2-2, with D uncertain. CDR3 length equals 15 residues. CDR1 is SGHTA, CDR2 FQGTGA, per germline. Trimming took off 4 bases at V and 4 bases at J, with 13 bases between the two ends. The CDR3 bases are TGTGCCAGCAGCTCACATGGTCCGGGCACCGGGGAGCTGTTTTTT. Translating gives CASSSHGPGTGELFF. Full variable domain (remainder filled in from reference TRBV7-3 and TRBJ2-2): GAGVSQTPSNKVTEKGKYVELRCDPISGHTALYWYRQSLGQGPEFLIYFQGTGAADDSGLPNDRFFAVRPEGSVSTLKIQRTERGDSAVYLCASSSHGPGTGELFFGEGSRLTVL.